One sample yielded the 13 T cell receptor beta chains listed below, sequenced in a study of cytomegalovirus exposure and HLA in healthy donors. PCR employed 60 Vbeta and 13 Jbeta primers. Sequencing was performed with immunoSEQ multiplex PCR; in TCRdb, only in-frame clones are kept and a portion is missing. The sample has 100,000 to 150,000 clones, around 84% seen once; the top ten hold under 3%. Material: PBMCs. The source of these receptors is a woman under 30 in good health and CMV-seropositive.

The CDR3 region has the DNA TGTGCCAGCAGCCGCCGCCTCGACAGGGATACAGATACGCAGTATTTT. Amino acid sequence: CASSRRLDRDTDTQYF. V and J are TRBV7-9 and TRBJ2-3; the match to TRBD1 covers 7 bases. V dropped 5 bases and J dropped 3; count of bases not matched to a gene: 11. This CDR3 spans 16 amino acids. The germline V gene encodes CDR1 SEHNR and CDR2 FQNEAQ (reference sequence).

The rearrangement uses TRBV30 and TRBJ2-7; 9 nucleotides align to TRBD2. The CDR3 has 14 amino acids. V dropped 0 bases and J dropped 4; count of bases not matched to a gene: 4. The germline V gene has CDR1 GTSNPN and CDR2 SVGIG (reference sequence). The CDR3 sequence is CAWSVGAGGYEQYF. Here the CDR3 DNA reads TGTGCCTGGAGTGTCGGGGCGGGGGGGTACGAGCAGTACTTC.

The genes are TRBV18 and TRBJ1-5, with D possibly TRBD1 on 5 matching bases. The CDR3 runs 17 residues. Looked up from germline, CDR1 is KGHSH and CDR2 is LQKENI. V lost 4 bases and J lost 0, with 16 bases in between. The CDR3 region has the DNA TGTGCCAGCTCACATTGGGGGGAAAGTTATAGCAATCAGCCCCAGCATTTT. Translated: CASSHWGESYSNQPQHF.

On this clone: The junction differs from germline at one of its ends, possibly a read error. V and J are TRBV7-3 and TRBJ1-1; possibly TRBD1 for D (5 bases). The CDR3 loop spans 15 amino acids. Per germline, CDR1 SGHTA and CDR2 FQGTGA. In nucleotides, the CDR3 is TGTGCCAGCAGCTTAACCGTCACCGGGACTTCTGAAGTTTTCTTT. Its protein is CASSLTVTGTSEVFF.

The CDR3 is CASSSGLPVETQYF. CDR3 nucleotide sequence: TGTGCCAGCAGCTCAGGGCTCCCAGTAGAGACCCAGTACTTC. V usage is TRBV4-2 and J usage is TRBJ2-5; tentative D call: TRBD1 (5 bases). The CDR3 spans 14 residues. V dropped 5 bases and J dropped 4 bases, with 14 bases sitting between them. CDR1 and CDR2 from the germline V gene are LGHNA and YNFKEQ.

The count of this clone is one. The CDR3 spells CASSLKAETGEAFF. In DNA, the CDR3 is TGTGCCAGCAGCTTAAAGGCGGAAACAGGTGAAGCTTTCTTT. The V and J genes are TRBV7-9 and TRBJ1-1, with D perhaps TRBD1 (5 bases). V lost 2 bases, J lost 7 bases, and 14 bases lay in between. Germline loops: CDR1 SEHNR, CDR2 FQNEAQ (reference sequence). This CDR3 spans 14 amino acids.

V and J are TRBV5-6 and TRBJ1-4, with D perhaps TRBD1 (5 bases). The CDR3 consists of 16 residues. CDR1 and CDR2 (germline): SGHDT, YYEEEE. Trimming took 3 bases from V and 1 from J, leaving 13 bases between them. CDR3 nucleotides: TGTGCCAGCAGCTCCCCTGGGCAGGGAACTAATGAAAAACTGTTTTTT. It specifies CASSSPGQGTNEKLFF.

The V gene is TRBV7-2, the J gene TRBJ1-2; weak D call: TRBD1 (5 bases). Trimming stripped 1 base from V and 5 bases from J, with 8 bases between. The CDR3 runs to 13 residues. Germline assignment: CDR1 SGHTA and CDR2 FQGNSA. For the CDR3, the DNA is TGTGCCAGCAGCTTAGGACAGTCTTATGGCTACACCTTC. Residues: CASSLGQSYGYTF.

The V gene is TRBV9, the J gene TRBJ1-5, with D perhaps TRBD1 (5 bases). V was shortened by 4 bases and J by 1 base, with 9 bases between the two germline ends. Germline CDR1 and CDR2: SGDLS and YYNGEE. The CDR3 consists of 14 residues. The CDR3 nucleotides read TGTGCCAGCAGCCCGGGGGTGAGCAATCAGCCCCAGCATTTT. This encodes CASSPGVSNQPQHF.

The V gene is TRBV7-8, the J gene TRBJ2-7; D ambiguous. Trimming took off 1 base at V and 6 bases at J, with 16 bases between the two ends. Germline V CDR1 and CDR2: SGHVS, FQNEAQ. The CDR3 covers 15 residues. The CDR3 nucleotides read TGTGCCAGCAGCTTAGGCCACTCAACCCATCTCGAGCAGTACTTC. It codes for CASSLGHSTHLEQYF.

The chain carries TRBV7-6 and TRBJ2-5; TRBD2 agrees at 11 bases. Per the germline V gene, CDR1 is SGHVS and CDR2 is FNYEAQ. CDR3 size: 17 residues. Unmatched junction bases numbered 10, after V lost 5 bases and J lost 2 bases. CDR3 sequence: CASSLDPSGGRQETQYF. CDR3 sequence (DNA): TGTGCCAGCAGCCTCGACCCTAGCGGGGGGCGACAAGAGACCCAGTACTTC.

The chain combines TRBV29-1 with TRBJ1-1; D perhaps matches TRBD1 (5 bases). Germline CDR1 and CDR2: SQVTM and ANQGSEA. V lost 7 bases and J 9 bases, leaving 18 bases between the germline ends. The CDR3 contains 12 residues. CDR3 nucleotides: TGCAGCGGAAATCCCCCGGACACCCAAGCTTTCTTT. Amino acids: CSGNPPDTQAFF.

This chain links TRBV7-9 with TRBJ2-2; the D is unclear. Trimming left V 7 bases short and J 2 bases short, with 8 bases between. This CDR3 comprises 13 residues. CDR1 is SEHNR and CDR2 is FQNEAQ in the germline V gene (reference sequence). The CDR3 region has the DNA TGTGCCAGCACCCCTATAAACACCGGGGAGCTGTTTTTT. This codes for CASTPINTGELFF. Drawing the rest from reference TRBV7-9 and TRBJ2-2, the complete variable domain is DTGVSQNPRHKITKRGQNVTFRCDPISEHNRLYWYRQTLGQGPEFLTYFQNEAQLEKSRLLSDRFSAERPKGSFSTLEIQRTEQGDSAMYLCASTPINTGELFFGEGSRLTVL.